The 5 T cell receptor beta chains listed next were all sequenced from one sample in a study of shared clonotypes between healthy human individuals. Repertoires were generated with immunoSEQ multiplex PCR, while TCRdb's copy carries only in-frame clones and drops some. The data contain some 1,100,000 clones, more than 75% of them singletons. The sample was memory CD4+ T cells from PBMCs. Subset here: CD45RA-negative fraction. These receptors all come from a man aged 18 to 30 in good health. Some clones in this sample may be carry-over from other donors' samples.

The chain joins TRBV7-9 to TRBJ2-5; no reliable D call. Between the trimmed V and J ends, which lost 2 bases and 4 bases, there was a span of 8 bases. CDR1 and CDR2 (germline): SEHNR, FQNEAQ (reference sequence). The CDR3 is 13 amino acids. CDR3 sequence: CASSLFPAETQYF. CDR3 nucleotide sequence: TGTGCCAGCAGCTTATTTCCAGCAGAGACCCAGTACTTC.

As regards this clone: The sample has other DNA sequences that encode this CDR3 too. The chain links TRBV15 to TRBJ2-7; possible D gene TRBD1, 5 bases. CDR3 size: 14 residues. V lost 0 bases and J 0 bases, leaving 6 bases between the germline ends. Germline V lookup: CDR1 LNHNV, CDR2 YYDKDF (reference sequence). The CDR3 region is CATSRDRVSYEQYF. CDR3 in DNA: TGTGCCACCAGCAGAGACAGGGTCTCCTACGAGCAGTACTTC.

This clone was found many times. V is TRBV7-2 and J is TRBJ2-7, with TRBD1 identical over 7 bases. V was clipped by 4 bases and J by 1 base; unmatched bases: 4. CDR1 and CDR2 from the germline V gene are SGHTA and FQGNSA. The CDR3 is 14 residues long. The chain's CDR3 is CASSSQQGSYEQYF. CDR3 in DNA: TGTGCCAGCAGCTCCCAACAGGGGTCCTACGAGCAGTACTTC.

In regard to this clone: Sequence at one end of the junction differs from germline and may be a read error. The chain carries TRBV29-1 and TRBJ2-1; tentatively, D is TRBD2 (5 bases). Germline assignment: CDR1 SQVTM and CDR2 ANQGSEA. The CDR3 extends over 10 amino acids. This chain's CDR3 is CSVDSGIKVF. CDR3 DNA: TGCAGCGTTGATTCCGGGATCAAGGTCTTC.

The rearrangement joins TRBV7-3 to TRBJ1-1; D gene unclear. The V gene lost 5 bases and the J gene lost 1 base, with 11 bases spanning the gap. The V gene's germline CDR1 is SGHTA and CDR2 FQGTGA. This CDR3 region has 14 residues. CDR3 region: CASSHQPGNTEAFF. The CDR3 region has the DNA TGTGCCAGCAGCCACCAACCGGGGAACACTGAAGCTTTCTTT.